Here is one T cell receptor beta chain with its context. Antigen: not known. CDR1 LNHDA and CDR2 SQIVND come from the germline V gene (reference sequence). Trimming left V 5 bases short and J 6 bases short, with 11 bases between. CDR3 size: 14 residues. 60 Vbeta and 13 Jbeta primers were used in PCR. Generated by immunoSEQ multiplex PCR, the TCRdb table keeps only in-frame clones and is missing some. The sample lists roughly 130,000 clones, about 73% seen once, with 5.8% in the top ten. This sample is drawn from a study of cytomegalovirus exposure and HLA in healthy donors. General study points: Analyzed later, most CMV-associated TCR beta chains appeared HLA-restricted.

This rearrangement joins TRBV19 to TRBJ1-6; D uncertain. The TCR comes from a woman in her forties or fifties in good health and CMV-seropositive. Sequenced material: PBMCs. The CDR3, as DNA: TGTGCCAGTAGTGCAGGACTTTTTAATTCACCCCTCCACTTT. Its translation is CASSAGLFNSPLHF.